These 19 T cell receptor beta chains share one sample of origin, sequenced in a study of cytotoxic CD8 clonotypes in ibrutinib-treated CLL. Data came from immunoSEQ multiplex PCR; TCRdb stores just in-frame clones and leaves some out. The top ten hold about a fifth of the sample, which has roughly 45,000 clones, 60% to 70% seen once. Specimen: PBMCs, collected after 24 months of ibrutinib treatment. The receptor source for this set is a human donor with chronic lymphocytic leukemia.

The V call is TRBV28, the J call TRBJ1-3; D is perhaps TRBD1 (6 bases). Per germline, CDR1 MDHEN and CDR2 SYDVKM. Deletions cut 3 bases from V and 2 bases from J, with 11 bases between. The CDR3 has 15 residues. The CDR3 sequence is CASSFVGGPGNTIYF. The CDR3 DNA reads as TGTGCCAGCAGTTTTGTGGGGGGCCCTGGAAACACCATATATTTT. The variable domain in full, completed from reference TRBV28 and TRBJ1-3, reads DVKVTQSSRYLVKRTGEKVFLECVQDMDHENMFWYRQDPGLGLRLIYFSYDVKMKEKGDIPEGYSVSREKKERFSLILESASTNQTSMYLCASSFVGGPGNTIYFGEGSWLTVV.

This clone was seen a few times. V usage is TRBV6-5 and J usage is TRBJ1-1; tentatively, D is TRBD1 (5 bases). The CDR3 covers 14 residues. CDR1 is MNHEY and CDR2 is SVGAGI in the germline V gene. V was cut by 6 bases and J by 6 bases, with 17 bases left in between. CDR3 sequence reads: CASRRPPDRSEAFF. CDR3 nucleotide sequence: TGTGCCAGCAGGAGACCTCCCGACAGATCTGAAGCTTTCTTT.

This clone has only one observation. The genes are TRBV29-1 and TRBJ1-5; D possibly corresponds to TRBD1 (6 bases). V was shortened by 2 bases and J by 5 bases, with 10 bases between the two germline ends. This CDR3 region has 13 residues. Germline V gene sequence: CDR1 SQVTM, CDR2 ANQGSEA. Here the CDR3 DNA reads TGCAGCGTTGAATGGGGGCCAGATCAGCCCCAGCATTTT. Residues: CSVEWGPDQPQHF.

The V gene is TRBV6-5, the J gene TRBJ2-3; 9 positions match TRBD1. Per germline, CDR1 MNHEY and CDR2 SVGAGI. The CDR3 length is 16 residues. V lost 4 bases, J lost 5 bases, and 10 bases stayed unmatched. The CDR3 loop reads CASSFSGTGWLDTQYF. CDR3 DNA sequence: TGTGCCAGCAGTTTCTCCGGGACAGGGTGGTTAGATACGCAGTATTTT.

This clone is a singleton in its sample. CDR3 sequence (DNA): TGTGCCAGTAGTATAGCGGGAGACGGATACGAGCAGTACTTC. Protein sequence: CASSIAGDGYEQYF. The chain uses TRBV19 and TRBJ2-7; D is perhaps TRBD2 (6 bases). With 1 base removed from V and 4 bases from J, the gap between germline ends came to 11 bases. Germline V gives CDR1 LNHDA, CDR2 SQIVND (reference sequence). This CDR3 contains 14 residues.

A few counts support this clone. CDR3 protein: CASSPWITVDYGYTF. CDR3 nucleotide sequence: TGTGCCAGCAGCCCTTGGATAACAGTGGACTATGGCTACACCTTC. V is TRBV16 and J is TRBJ1-2; D remains ambiguous. CDR1 and CDR2 (germline): KGHSY, FQNENV. Trimming removed 4 bases from V and 3 bases from J, with 15 bases in between. The CDR3 length is 15 residues.

The V and J genes are TRBV29-1 and TRBJ1-1; 7 positions match TRBD1. The J segment lost 8 bases and the V segment lost 0 bases, leaving 6 bases of the junction unmatched. In germline, CDR1 is SQVTM, CDR2 ANQGSEA. The CDR3 sequence is 13 residues long. The CDR3 nucleotides read TGCAGCGTTGAAGATCTGACAGGGAAAGAAGCTTTCTTT. Its protein product is CSVEDLTGKEAFF.

The CDR3 reads CASRPTGGAYYEQYF. The CDR3 DNA follows: TGTGCCAGCAGACCGACAGGGGGCGCTTACTACGAGCAGTACTTC. The rearrangement uses TRBV6-5 and TRBJ2-7, with 10 nucleotides matching TRBD1. This CDR3 has 15 amino acids. Germline loops: CDR1 MNHEY, CDR2 SVGAGI. V dropped 6 bases and J dropped 3; count of bases not matched to a gene: 8.

This clone showed up just a few times. The chain employs TRBV5-1 and TRBJ1-2, with TRBD1 matching 8 bases. After removal of 4 bases from V and 4 bases from J, the junction contained 9 bases not matched to a gene. The CDR3 totals 15 residues. Germline-derived CDR1 and CDR2 are SGHRS and YFSETQ. The CDR3 loop is CASSPRTGTSYGYTF. The CDR3 DNA reads TGCGCCAGCAGCCCACGGACAGGGACCAGCTATGGCTACACCTTC.

This clone was detected only once. The rearrangement uses TRBV7-3 and TRBJ2-7, with D hard to call. CDR3 length: 15 amino acids. V lost 0 bases and J 1 base, leaving 10 bases between the germline ends. Germline CDR1 and CDR2: SGHTA and FQGTGA. The CDR3 here is CASSLTHSSSYEQYF. The CDR3 DNA reads as TGTGCCAGCAGCTTAACCCACAGTTCTTCCTACGAGCAGTACTTC.

The V call is TRBV30, the J call TRBJ1-2; D gene uncertain. Germline V CDR1 and CDR2: GTSNPN, SVGIG (reference sequence). The CDR3 runs to 12 residues. V lost 6 bases, J lost 1 base, and 9 bases lay in between. CDR3 region: CACCADNYGYTF. DNA of the CDR3: TGTGCCTGTTGCGCAGATAACTATGGCTACACCTTC.

This sequence joins TRBV2 and TRBJ1-1, with a possible D match to TRBD1 (5 bases). Looked up from germline, CDR1 is SNHLY and CDR2 is FYNNEI. The V gene lost 7 bases and the J gene lost 3 bases, with 21 bases spanning the gap. This CDR3 comprises 16 residues. CDR3 residues: CASTTRGVGVHTEAFF. CDR3 nucleotides: TGTGCCAGCACGACGAGGGGAGTTGGGGTCCACACTGAAGCTTTCTTT.

The chain has TRBV30 and TRBJ1-1; D might be TRBD1 (6 bases). The V end was cut by 4 bases, the J end by 5 bases, with 17 bases between. The CDR3 is 14 amino acids. Germline V CDR1 and CDR2: GTSNPN, SVGIG (reference sequence). In DNA, the CDR3 is TGTGCCTGGACGGGCGCCAGGGGCGGGACTGAAGCTTTCTTT. Its protein product is CAWTGARGGTEAFF.

The chain recombines TRBV7-8 with TRBJ1-5; possible D gene TRBD1, 6 bases. This CDR3 contains 15 residues. V was shortened by 5 bases and J by 1 base, with 12 bases between the two germline ends. The germline CDR1 and CDR2 sequences are SGHVS and FQNEAQ. CDR3 DNA: TGTGCCAGCAGCCAAACAGGGTACAGCAATCAGCCCCAGCATTTT. Translating gives CASSQTGYSNQPQHF.

Here the CDR3 reads CASSSLVPGKEKLFF. Here the CDR3 DNA reads TGTGCCAGCAGCTCCCTTGTGCCAGGGAAGGAAAAACTGTTTTTT. The chain carries TRBV7-9 and TRBJ1-4, with D possibly TRBD1 on 5 matching bases. Germline CDR1 is SEHNR and CDR2 is FQNEAQ (reference sequence). The length of the CDR3 is 15 residues. V was clipped by 4 bases and J by 8 bases, with 17 bases between them.

V usage is TRBV5-1 and J usage is TRBJ1-4, with D perhaps matching TRBD1 (5 bases). The CDR3 sequence is 16 residues long. Trimming stripped 4 bases from V and 5 bases from J, with 18 bases between. Germline loops: CDR1 SGHRS, CDR2 YFSETQ. CDR3 sequence reads: CASSPRGGNTNEKLFF. CDR3 DNA: TGCGCCAGCAGCCCCCGGGGGGGGAATACCAATGAAAAACTGTTTTTT.

J is TRBJ2-7 and V is TRBV2; a possible D gene is TRBD1 (5 bases). CDR3 length: 12 residues. V lost 4 bases to trimming and J lost 5 bases, with 9 bases between them. In germline, CDR1 is SNHLY, CDR2 FYNNEI. CDR3 DNA: TGTGCCAGCAGTGCGTGGGGCAACGAGCAGTACTTC. This sequence encodes CASSAWGNEQYF.

The chain has TRBV15 and TRBJ2-7; TRBD1 matches at 9 bases. The CDR3 runs to 18 residues. The J segment lost 4 bases and the V segment lost 1 base, leaving 14 bases of the junction unmatched. CDR1 and CDR2 (germline): LNHNV, YYDKDF (reference sequence). This CDR3 is CATSRVGGPGTGIYEQYF. CDR3 coding DNA: TGTGCCACCAGCAGAGTAGGGGGACCCGGGACAGGGATTTACGAGCAGTACTTC.

The gene calls are TRBV5-4 and TRBJ1-2, with 7 bases aligning to TRBD1. Germline CDR1 SGHNT, CDR2 YYREEE (reference sequence). The CDR3 contains 16 residues. V was pared by 0 bases and J by 0 bases, with 5 bases of the junction left unmatched. CDR3 protein: CASSLGGTGANYGYTF. As DNA, the CDR3 is TGTGCCAGCAGCTTGGGAGGAACAGGGGCTAACTATGGCTACACCTTC.